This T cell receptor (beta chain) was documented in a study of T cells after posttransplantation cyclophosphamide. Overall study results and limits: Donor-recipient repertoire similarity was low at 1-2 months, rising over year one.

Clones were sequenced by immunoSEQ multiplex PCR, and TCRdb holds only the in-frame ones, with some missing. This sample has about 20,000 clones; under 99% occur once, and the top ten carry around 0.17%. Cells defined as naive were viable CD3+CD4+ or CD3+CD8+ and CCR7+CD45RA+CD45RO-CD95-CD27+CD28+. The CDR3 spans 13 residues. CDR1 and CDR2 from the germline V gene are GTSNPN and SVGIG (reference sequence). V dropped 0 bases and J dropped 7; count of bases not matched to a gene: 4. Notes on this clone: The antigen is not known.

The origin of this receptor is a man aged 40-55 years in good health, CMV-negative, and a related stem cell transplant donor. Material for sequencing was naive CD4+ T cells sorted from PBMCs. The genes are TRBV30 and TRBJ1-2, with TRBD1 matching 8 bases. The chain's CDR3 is CAWSVQGASGYTF. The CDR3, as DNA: TGTGCCTGGAGTGTTCAGGGGGCGAGTGGCTACACCTTC.